The 17 T cell receptor beta chains in this list originate from one sample, sequenced in a study of cytomegalovirus exposure and HLA in healthy donors. It was with 60 Vbeta and 13 Jbeta primers that the PCR ran. Method: immunoSEQ multiplex PCR; TCRdb's copy keeps in-frame clones and lacks some. Among about 160,000 clones, around 79% were seen once, and the ten largest hold 3% to 3.5%. What was sequenced was PBMCs. The receptors originated from a woman in her thirties or forties in good health and CMV-seronegative.

The chain couples TRBV6-5 to TRBJ2-7; a weak D match, TRBD2 (5 bases). The CDR3 loop spans 14 amino acids. Germline values: CDR1 MNHEY, CDR2 SVGAGI. V gave up 0 bases and J gave up 7 bases, with 13 bases separating them. The CDR3 protein is CASSYSIFGGEQYF. CDR3 DNA: TGTGCCAGCAGTTACTCGATCTTCGGCGGGGAGCAGTACTTC.

The chain has TRBV5-1 and TRBJ2-3, with D possibly matching TRBD2 (6 bases). V was shortened by 4 bases and J by 0 bases, with 12 bases between the two germline ends. The CDR3 consists of 15 residues. CDR1 SGHRS and CDR2 YFSETQ come from the germline V gene. DNA of the CDR3: TGCGCCAGCAGCCCCCCCGGGACTAGCACAGATACGCAGTATTTT. Protein product: CASSPPGTSTDTQYF. Drawing the rest from reference TRBV5-1 and TRBJ2-3, the complete variable domain is KAGVTQTPRYLIKTRGQQVTLSCSPISGHRSVSWYQQTPGQGLQFLFEYFSETQRNKGNFPGRFSGRQFSNSRSEMNVSTLELGDSALYLCASSPPGTSTDTQYFGPGTRLTVL.

The V and J genes are TRBV5-1 and TRBJ2-1; TRBD1 might be the D (6 bases). The V gene lost 4 bases and the J gene lost 0 bases, with 17 bases spanning the gap. This CDR3 contains 17 residues. Germline lookup yields CDR1 SGHRS and CDR2 YFSETQ. The DNA of the CDR3 is TGCGCCAGCAGCCCCTTAAAGGGGGAATACTCCTACAATGAGCAGTTCTTC. Translated, it gives CASSPLKGEYSYNEQFF.

This chain connects TRBV25-1 to TRBJ2-1, with TRBD1 identical over 7 bases. Germline CDR1 reads MGHDK; CDR2 reads SYGVNS. The CDR3 is made up of 15 amino acids. J gave up 6 bases and V 1 base, and 6 bases lay outside the gene matches. CDR3 amino acids: CASSESRGPGNEQFF. The CDR3 DNA sequence: TGTGCCAGCAGTGAATCAAGGGGGCCGGGCAATGAGCAGTTCTTC.

This clone was counted between two and nine times. This sample also contains other DNA sequences that code for the same CDR3. The V gene is TRBV7-7, the J gene TRBJ2-1; D uncertain. The germline V gene has CDR1 SSHAT and CDR2 FNYEAQ (reference sequence). V lost 5 bases and J lost 0, with 8 bases in between. The CDR3 is 14 amino acids. CDR3 bases: TGTGCCAGCAGCCCCGGCGGCTCCTACAATGAGCAGTTCTTC. Translating gives CASSPGGSYNEQFF.

The V call is TRBV5-1, the J call TRBJ1-2; D remains unclear. Looked up from germline, CDR1 is SGHRS and CDR2 is YFSETQ. The V and J ends lost 0 bases and 2 bases respectively, with 11 bases between them. The CDR3 totals 15 residues. DNA for the CDR3: TGCGCCAGCAGCTTGGCCTCCAACAGAAACTATGGCTACACCTTC. Residues: CASSLASNRNYGYTF. Complete variable domain (other parts from reference TRBV5-1 and TRBJ1-2): KAGVTQTPRYLIKTRGQQVTLSCSPISGHRSVSWYQQTPGQGLQFLFEYFSETQRNKGNFPGRFSGRQFSNSRSEMNVSTLELGDSALYLCASSLASNRNYGYTFGSGTRLTVV.

The chain is built from TRBV5-1 and TRBJ1-3; D call uncertain. The length of the CDR3 is 15 residues. V was cut by 0 bases and J by 2 bases, with 9 bases left in between. In germline, CDR1 is SGHRS, CDR2 YFSETQ. This CDR3 is CASSLGVAAGNTIYF. The CDR3 nucleotides read TGCGCCAGCAGCTTGGGAGTTGCCGCTGGAAACACCATATATTTT.

V usage is TRBV29-1 and J usage is TRBJ1-1; TRBD1 aligns across 8 bases. Trimming took 6 bases from V and 5 from J; bases not matched to a gene: 5. The CDR3 has 12 amino acids. Per germline, CDR1 SQVTM and CDR2 ANQGSEA. The CDR3 here is CSVPQGGTEAFF. The CDR3 coding sequence is TGCAGCGTGCCACAGGGGGGAACTGAAGCTTTCTTT.

This chain uses TRBV5-4 with TRBJ2-4; 11 bases line up with TRBD2. After removal of 10 bases from V and 8 bases from J, the junction contained 26 bases not matched to a gene. The CDR3 spans 19 residues. The germline gives CDR1 SGHNT, CDR2 YYREEE (reference sequence). The CDR3 coding sequence is TGTGCCTTCCCTCCCCGCCCTAGCGGGGGGCCAAACACTATGGACATTCAGTACTTC. This gives the protein CAFPPRPSGGPNTMDIQYF.

The V gene is TRBV7-2, the J gene TRBJ2-7, with 10 bases identical to TRBD1. The ends lost 7 bases at V and 7 bases at J; junction bases unmatched: 10. The CDR3 has 14 residues. From germline, CDR1 is SGHTA and CDR2 FQGNSA. CDR3 sequence: CASNPGQGNAEQYF. DNA for the CDR3: TGTGCCAGCAACCCGGGACAGGGGAATGCGGAGCAGTACTTC.

V usage is TRBV5-1 and J usage is TRBJ2-7; 10 bases match TRBD1. The CDR3 has 15 residues. CDR1 and CDR2 (germline): SGHRS, YFSETQ. The V and J ends lost 0 bases and 4 bases, in that order; junction bases with no gene match: 4. For the CDR3, the DNA is TGCGCCAGCAGCTTGGGTGGACAGGGGGGGTACGAGCAGTACTTC. Protein: CASSLGGQGGYEQYF.

The chain employs TRBV6-4 and TRBJ2-1; 9 bases are a match to TRBD2. There are 16 residues in the CDR3. With V trimmed by 0 bases and J by 3 bases, 3 bases remained unmatched. Germline V gene sequence: CDR1 MRHNA, CDR2 SNTAGT. The CDR3 region is CASSDSPSGDYNEQFF. CDR3 in DNA: TGTGCCAGCAGTGACTCGCCTAGCGGGGACTACAATGAGCAGTTCTTC.

The chain has TRBV4-1 and TRBJ1-2, with TRBD1 matching 8 bases. Germline loops: CDR1 MGHRA, CDR2 YSYEKL. The ends lost 4 bases at V and 0 bases at J; junction bases unmatched: 4. This CDR3 has 15 amino acids. The CDR3 DNA is TGCGCCAGCAGCCTGGCAGGGGGCCCTAACTATGGCTACACCTTC. Protein sequence: CASSLAGGPNYGYTF.

The chain has TRBV18 and TRBJ1-5; maybe TRBD1 (6 bases). The germline CDR1 and CDR2 sequences are KGHSH and LQKENI. Trimming cost V 5 bases and J 6 bases, with 11 bases left between them. The CDR3 has 13 residues. The CDR3 nucleotides read TGTGCCAGCTCATCCGGACAGCTTCAGCCCCAGCATTTT. It encodes CASSSGQLQPQHF.

This chain joins TRBV6-5 and TRBJ2-3; D is unresolved. V was clipped by 5 bases and J by 4 bases, with 16 bases between them. CDR3 length: 15 residues. Germline lookup yields CDR1 MNHEY and CDR2 SVGAGI. DNA for the CDR3: TGTGCCAGCAGTCCGACTGATCCCCGGGCAGATACGCAGTATTTT. Translation: CASSPTDPRADTQYF.

This clone was counted a few times. The rearrangement joins TRBV6-1 to TRBJ1-5; the match to TRBD1 covers 9 bases. With 4 bases clipped from V and 1 base from J, the junction kept 5 bases outside the gene matches. This CDR3 has 16 residues. Germline CDR1 and CDR2: MNHNS and SASEGT. The CDR3 coding sequence is TGTGCCAGCAGTGCCTTGGACAGGGGCAGCAATCAGCCCCAGCATTTT. It yields the protein CASSALDRGSNQPQHF.

The V call is TRBV7-9, the J call TRBJ2-1; a weak D match, TRBD2 (6 bases). The germline CDR1 and CDR2 sequences are SEHNR and FQNEAQ (reference sequence). Trimming took off 3 bases at V and 2 bases at J, with 20 bases between the two ends. The CDR3 sequence is 18 residues long. This CDR3 is CASSFRVGGAFPYNEQFF. The CDR3 DNA follows: TGTGCCAGCAGCTTTAGGGTGGGCGGGGCGTTCCCCTACAATGAGCAGTTCTTC.